Sequencing of this T cell receptor beta chain was carried out in a study of blood T cell repertoires in COVID-19 (dated by TCRdb to 2018 to 2020). Describing the broader study: Samples covering the acute and convalescent phases of COVID-19 were provided by collaborators in the United States, Italy and Spain. Nearly every sample came with metadata listing a de-identified subject ID, COVID-19 status, age in years and sex. The material from the prospective study consisted of cDNA or gDNA derived from T cells, B-cell-depleted T cells, or PBMCs. Deeply sampled blood TCRbeta repertoires from subjects exposed to, actively infected with, or recovered from COVID-19 were included in the dataset. The samples were drawn from two sources: the first 160 participants of the ongoing ImmuneRACE study, and 950 to 1,500 subjects contributed by 6 global collaborators. HLA class I and class II types, where available, came from metadata supplied by the sample provider rather than from assay-based typing. The repertoires were released in a freely available public database intended as a resource for research on the immune response to SARS-CoV-2.

The collaborating institutions used their own protocols to collect whole blood in K2EDTA tubes. Collaborator samples were shipped for TCRbeta analysis as frozen whole blood, isolated PBMCs, or DNA extracted from either sample type. TCRbeta CDR3 regions were amplified from genomic DNA using the immunoSEQ Assay, a bias-controlled multiplex PCR. The published analysis was carried out like this. The number of nucleated cells in each sample was estimated from the amplification of reference gene primers within the assay. Sequence reads were collapsed and filtered to measure the absolute abundance of every unique TCRbeta CDR3 rearrangement. For each sample, productive Simpson clonality was calculated by taking the square root of Simpson's diversity index across productive rearrangements. TCRdb retrieved this table from immuneACCESS and kept in-frame rearrangements only. Not all clones are present; in checked studies, unresolved V genes account for under half, and no reason is known for the remainder. That table gives V, J and clone size, and the DNA gave D and trimming. The sample contains around 170,000 clones, 84% of them found a single time. The top ten hold 13% to 15% of the sample.

V loses 2 bases, J loses 8 bases, and the germline ends lie 12 bases apart. Including the terminal cysteine and phenylalanine, the CDR3 comprises 13 residues. The read is trimmed to its CDR3 DNA, 39 bases read in frame from base 1. A note on this clone: Its antigen is still unknown. No quality values exist for individual bases; no much larger clone is one base distant.

Broad study findings and their caveats: Clinical and demographic metadata were provided uncurated, with the amount varying by source and participant.

The clonotype was recovered from a man aged 18 to 30 with active or convalescent COVID-19. The rearranged chain carries TRBV12-3 or TRBV12-4 and TRBJ1-2, with no D gene named confidently. Source material: peripheral blood. This receptor has the CDR3 CASSLNPGSGYTF. The nucleotide sequence is TGTGCCAGCAGTTTAAACCCAGGCTCGGGCTACACCTTC.